The 15 T cell receptor beta chains below come from one sample, sequenced in a study of OX40 agonist ivuxolimab in advanced cancers. Profiled with immunoSEQ multiplex PCR; TCRdb holds only in-frame clones, not every one. The repertoire holds fewer than 60,000 clones, with approximately 90% as singletons. The sample here was CD4+ or CD8+ T cells sorted from blood, taken in a trial of the OX40 agonist ivuxolimab. The receptors were gathered from an adult with an advanced solid tumor such as melanoma, head and neck, liver or kidney cancer.

The genes are TRBV7-2 and TRBJ2-3; 9 nucleotides align to TRBD2. V lost 5 bases, J lost 13 bases, and 7 bases stayed unmatched. The CDR3 extends over 12 amino acids. Germline V lookup: CDR1 SGHTA, CDR2 FQGNSA. The CDR3 bases are TGTGCCAGCAGCCGTCAGCGGGGGGAGGAGTATTTT. Its protein product is CASSRQRGEEYF.

Only one count was recorded for this clone. The genes are TRBV7-4 and TRBJ2-3; unclear D gene. The CDR3 is 14 amino acids. The germline V gene has CDR1 SGHVT and CDR2 SQSDAQ. Trimming took off 7 bases at V and 0 bases at J, with 11 bases between the two ends. CDR3 in amino acids: CASNPRSSTDTQYF. In DNA form, the CDR3 reads TGTGCCAGCAACCCGCGGTCTAGCACAGATACGCAGTATTTT.

The J gene is TRBJ1-5, the V gene TRBV6-1, with D possibly TRBD1 on 6 matching bases. Trimming removed 1 base at V and 1 base at J, with 17 bases between. This CDR3 is 18 amino acids long. In germline, CDR1 is MNHNS, CDR2 SASEGT. CDR3 in DNA: TGTGCCAGCAGTGAAGTGGGTTTTGGAGGGGGAAGCAATCAGCCCCAGCATTTT. This codes for CASSEVGFGGGSNQPQHF.

The V call is TRBV7-9, the J call TRBJ1-1; D call uncertain. This CDR3 has 15 amino acids. From germline, CDR1 is SEHNR and CDR2 FQNEAQ (reference sequence). V was trimmed by 5 bases and J by 9 bases, leaving 22 bases between them. The DNA of the CDR3 is TGTGCCAGCAGCCAAGAAATACGGGCCGTGATCAAAGCTTTCTTT. This codes for CASSQEIRAVIKAFF. The complete variable domain, with remaining parts taken from reference TRBV7-9 and TRBJ1-1, reads DTGVSQNPRHKITKRGQNVTFRCDPISEHNRLYWYRQTLGQGPEFLTYFQNEAQLEKSRLLSDRFSAERPKGSFSTLEIQRTEQGDSAMYLCASSQEIRAVIKAFFGQGTRLTVV.

The CDR3 DNA follows: TGCGCCAGCAGCCTGGACAGTAGCTCCTACAATGAGCAGTTCTTC. Translation: CASSLDSSSYNEQFF. The J gene is TRBJ2-1, the V gene TRBV5-1; TRBD1 is a possible D gene (6 bases). Germline loops: CDR1 SGHRS, CDR2 YFSETQ. This CDR3 is built from 15 residues. The V end lost 4 bases, the J end lost 0 bases, and 11 bases lay between the germline ends.

The rearrangement uses TRBV5-6 and TRBJ1-5, with D unclear. Germline CDR1 SGHDT, CDR2 YYEEEE. The V and J ends lost 1 base and 6 bases respectively, with 14 bases between them. CDR3 length equals 15 residues. The CDR3 loop is CASSLKGLGSQPQHF. Written as DNA, the CDR3 is TGTGCCAGCAGCTTGAAGGGTTTGGGAAGTCAGCCCCAGCATTTT.

The chain employs TRBV5-1 and TRBJ2-7; TRBD1 is a possible D gene (6 bases). Germline-derived CDR1 and CDR2 are SGHRS and YFSETQ. Trimming shortened V by 5 bases and J by 7 bases, and 16 bases separated the two germline ends. This CDR3 contains 13 residues. The CDR3 DNA sequence: TGCGCCAGCAGTTTCGGGACAACCAAGGAGCAGTACTTC. This gives the protein CASSFGTTKEQYF.

This chain links TRBV6-5 with TRBJ2-5; 9 bases agree with TRBD1. J lost 5 bases, V lost 6 bases, and 4 bases had no gene match. Germline V gives CDR1 MNHEY, CDR2 SVGAGI. This CDR3 contains 13 residues. CDR3 amino acids: CASRRQGVETQYF. In DNA, the CDR3 is TGTGCCAGCAGGCGACAGGGGGTGGAGACCCAGTACTTC.

This sequence joins TRBV7-3 and TRBJ2-1; 7 bases fit TRBD2. With V trimmed by 5 bases and J by 7 bases, 8 bases remained unmatched. The CDR3 has 14 amino acids. Germline-derived CDR1 and CDR2 are SGHTA and FQGTGA. CDR3 protein: CASSASGTTNEQFF. The CDR3 DNA is TGTGCCAGCAGCGCCTCCGGGACTACAAATGAGCAGTTCTTC.

The J gene is TRBJ1-1, the V gene TRBV5-8, with 9 positions matching TRBD1. The germline CDR1 and CDR2 sequences are SGHTS and YDEGEE. The CDR3 is made up of 16 amino acids. The J segment lost 5 bases and the V segment lost 0 bases, leaving 8 bases of the junction unmatched. The CDR3 DNA reads TGTGCCAGCAGCTTGGCCTACGGACAGGGGAGGACTGAAGCTTTCTTT. It specifies CASSLAYGQGRTEAFF. Variable domain in full (rest from reference TRBV5-8 and TRBJ1-1): EAGVTQSPTHLIKTRGQQATLRCSPISGHTSVYWYQQALGLGLQFLLWYDEGEERNRGNFPPRFSGRQFPNYSSELNVNALELEDSALYLCASSLAYGQGRTEAFFGQGTRLTVV.

The chain combines TRBV11-2 with TRBJ2-1; D is unclear. V was shortened by 4 bases and J by 3 bases, with 4 bases between the two germline ends. The germline V gene encodes CDR1 SGHAT and CDR2 FQNNGV. The length of the CDR3 is 12 residues. As DNA, the CDR3 is TGTGCCAGCAGCTCTCGCTACAATGAGCAGTTCTTC. The encoded protein is CASSSRYNEQFF.

This chain uses TRBV27 with TRBJ2-2; possible D gene TRBD1, 7 bases. The CDR3 has 14 residues. Per the germline V gene, CDR1 is MNHEY and CDR2 is SMNVEV (reference sequence). This chain's CDR3 is CGAEGQQNTGELFF. CDR3 coding DNA: TGTGGCGCGGAGGGACAGCAGAACACCGGGGAGCTGTTTTTT.

The rearrangement links TRBV9 to TRBJ2-7; D unclear. The CDR3 runs 14 residues. The germline V gene encodes CDR1 SGDLS and CDR2 YYNGEE. V was clipped by 0 bases and J by 2 bases, with 9 bases between them. The CDR3 region is CASSVGLPPYEQYF. The CDR3 DNA sequence: TGTGCCAGCAGCGTAGGCCTACCCCCCTACGAGCAGTACTTC.

This clone appeared once. The chain links TRBV5-1 to TRBJ2-5, with 7 bases aligning to TRBD2. Unmatched junction bases numbered 7, after V lost 0 bases and J lost 2 bases. The CDR3 is 16 amino acids. In germline, CDR1 is SGHRS, CDR2 YFSETQ. The DNA for the CDR3 is TGCGCCAGCAGCTTGGGCCTAGCGGAGTTACAAGAGACCCAGTACTTC. It yields the protein CASSLGLAELQETQYF.

The V call is TRBV10-1, the J call TRBJ2-1, with 8 bases identical to TRBD2. Germline CDR1 WNHNN, CDR2 SYGVQD (reference sequence). The CDR3 runs 15 residues. V shed 2 bases and J 7 bases; nucleotides not matched to a gene: 7. CDR3 sequence: CASSEVGSGKNEQFF. In DNA form, the CDR3 reads TGCGCCAGCAGTGAGGTTGGTAGCGGGAAAAATGAGCAGTTCTTC.